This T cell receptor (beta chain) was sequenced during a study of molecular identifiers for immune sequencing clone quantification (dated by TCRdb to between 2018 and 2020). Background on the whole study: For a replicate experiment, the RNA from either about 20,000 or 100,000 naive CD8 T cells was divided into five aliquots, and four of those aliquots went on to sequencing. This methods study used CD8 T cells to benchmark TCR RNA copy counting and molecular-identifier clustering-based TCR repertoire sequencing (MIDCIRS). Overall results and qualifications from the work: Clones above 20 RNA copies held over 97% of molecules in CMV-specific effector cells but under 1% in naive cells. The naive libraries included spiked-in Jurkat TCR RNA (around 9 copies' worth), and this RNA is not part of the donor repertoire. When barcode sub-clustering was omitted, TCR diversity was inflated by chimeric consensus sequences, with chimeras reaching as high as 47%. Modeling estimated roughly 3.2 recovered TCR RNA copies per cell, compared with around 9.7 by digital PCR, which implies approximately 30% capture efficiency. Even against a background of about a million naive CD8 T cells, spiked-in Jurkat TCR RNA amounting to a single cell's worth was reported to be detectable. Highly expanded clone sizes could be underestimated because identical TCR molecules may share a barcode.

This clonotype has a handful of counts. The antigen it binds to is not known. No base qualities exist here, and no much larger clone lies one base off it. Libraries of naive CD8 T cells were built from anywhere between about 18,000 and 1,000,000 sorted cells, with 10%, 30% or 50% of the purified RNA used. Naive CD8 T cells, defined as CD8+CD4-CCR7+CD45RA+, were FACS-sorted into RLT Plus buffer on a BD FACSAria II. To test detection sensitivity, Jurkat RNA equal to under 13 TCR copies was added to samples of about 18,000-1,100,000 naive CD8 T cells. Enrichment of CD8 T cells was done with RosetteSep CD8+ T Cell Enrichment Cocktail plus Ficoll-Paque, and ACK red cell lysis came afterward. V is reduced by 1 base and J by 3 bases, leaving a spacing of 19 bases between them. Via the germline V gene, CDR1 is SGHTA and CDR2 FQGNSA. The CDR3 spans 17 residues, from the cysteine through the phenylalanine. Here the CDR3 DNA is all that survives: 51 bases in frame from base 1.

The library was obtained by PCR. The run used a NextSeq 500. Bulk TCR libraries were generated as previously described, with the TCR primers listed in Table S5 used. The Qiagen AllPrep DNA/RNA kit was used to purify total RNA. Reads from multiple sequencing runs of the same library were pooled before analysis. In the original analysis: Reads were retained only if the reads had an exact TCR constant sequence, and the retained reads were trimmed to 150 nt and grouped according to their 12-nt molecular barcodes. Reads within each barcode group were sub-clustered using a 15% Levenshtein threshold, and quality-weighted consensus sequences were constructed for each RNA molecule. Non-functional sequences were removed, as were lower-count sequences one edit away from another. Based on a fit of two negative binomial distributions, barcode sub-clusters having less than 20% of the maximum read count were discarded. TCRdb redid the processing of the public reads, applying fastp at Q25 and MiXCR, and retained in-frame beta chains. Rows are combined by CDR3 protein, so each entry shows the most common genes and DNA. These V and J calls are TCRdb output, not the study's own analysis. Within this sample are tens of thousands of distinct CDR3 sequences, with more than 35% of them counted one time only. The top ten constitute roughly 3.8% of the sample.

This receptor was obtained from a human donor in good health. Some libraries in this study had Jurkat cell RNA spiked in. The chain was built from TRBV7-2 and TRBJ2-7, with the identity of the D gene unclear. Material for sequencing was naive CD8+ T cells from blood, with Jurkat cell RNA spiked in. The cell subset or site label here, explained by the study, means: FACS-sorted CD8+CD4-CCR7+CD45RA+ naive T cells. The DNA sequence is TGTGCCAGCAGCTTAGTCGTTCTAAATCCCTCAAGCTACGAGCAGTACTTC. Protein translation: CASSLVVLNPSSYEQYF.